This passage covers 21 T cell receptor beta chains from one sample sequenced in a study of cytomegalovirus exposure and HLA in healthy donors. Assay: immunoSEQ multiplex PCR; the TCRdb copy retains only in-frame clones and omits some. The sample contains 200,000 to 300,000 clones, approximately 83% of which appear only once. The specimen sequenced was PBMCs. The receptor source for this set is a woman aged 25 to 39 in good health and CMV-seropositive.

A note on this clone: Sequence at one end of the junction differs from germline and may be a read error. The chain uses TRBV7-7 and TRBJ2-1; possible D gene TRBD1, 5 bases. The CDR3 spans 15 residues. Germline V gene sequence: CDR1 SSHAT, CDR2 FNYEAQ (reference sequence). CDR3 DNA: TGTGCTAGCAGCCCAGGGTACAGTTTGTACAATGAGCAGTTCTTC. Protein: CASSPGYSLYNEQFF.

The rearrangement uses TRBV10-3 and TRBJ2-5; TRBD2 matches 7 bases. V lost 0 bases and J lost 1; bases outside the gene matches: 5. This CDR3 spans 16 amino acids. Germline lookup yields CDR1 ENHRY and CDR2 SYGVKD. CDR3 residues: CAISESQTSAQETQYF. CDR3 coding DNA: TGTGCCATCAGTGAGTCGCAAACTAGCGCCCAAGAGACCCAGTACTTC.

The V call is TRBV4-1, the J call TRBJ2-1, with TRBD2 identical over 13 bases. CDR1 is MGHRA, CDR2 YSYEKL, per germline. This CDR3 comprises 17 residues. Unmatched junction bases numbered 8, after V lost 1 base and J lost 8 bases. The CDR3 reads CASSQGTSGSGLDEQFF. CDR3 DNA: TGCGCCAGCAGCCAAGGGACTAGCGGGAGTGGTTTAGATGAGCAGTTCTTC.

In its sample, this clone was seen once. The V call is TRBV5-1, the J call TRBJ2-3; 8 nucleotides match TRBD1. V lost 3 bases, J lost 8 bases, and 14 bases stayed unmatched. Germline V gene sequence: CDR1 SGHRS, CDR2 YFSETQ. This CDR3 contains 16 residues. As DNA, the CDR3 is TGCGCCAGCAGCTCGGGGACAGGCGGACGCATTGGTACGCAGTATTTT. Its protein product is CASSSGTGGRIGTQYF. The full variable domain, its missing parts supplied by reference TRBV5-1 and TRBJ2-3, is KAGVTQTPRYLIKTRGQQVTLSCSPISGHRSVSWYQQTPGQGLQFLFEYFSETQRNKGNFPGRFSGRQFSNSRSEMNVSTLELGDSALYLCASSSGTGGRIGTQYFGPGTRLTVL.

The chain joins TRBV19 to TRBJ1-5, with a tentative D call TRBD1 (6 bases). Germline-derived CDR1 and CDR2 are LNHDA and SQIVND (reference sequence). The ends were cut back, 5 bases at V and 3 bases at J, with 8 bases in the middle. CDR3 length equals 13 residues. Written as DNA, the CDR3 is TGTGCCAGTAGTGGGGGCTTCAATCAGCCCCAGCATTTT. Residues: CASSGGFNQPQHF.

The chain uses TRBV19 and TRBJ1-2; 9 bases line up with TRBD1. Per germline, CDR1 LNHDA and CDR2 SQIVND (reference sequence). With V trimmed by 7 bases and J by 4 bases, 4 bases remained unmatched. This CDR3 spans 13 amino acids. In nucleotides, the CDR3 is TGTGCCAGTACTACGGGACAGGGCTATGGCTACACCTTC. It codes for CASTTGQGYGYTF.

This clone was picked up a small number of times. The V call is TRBV19, the J call TRBJ2-3, with a possible D match to TRBD1 (5 bases). The CDR3 is 17 residues long. Germline V gives CDR1 LNHDA, CDR2 SQIVND (reference sequence). V was pared by 2 bases and J by 2 bases, with 17 bases between. The CDR3 here is CASSIIPGKGNTDTQYF. The CDR3 DNA is TGTGCCAGTAGTATAATCCCAGGGAAGGGCAACACAGATACGCAGTATTTT. Full variable domain (rest looked up from reference TRBV19 and TRBJ2-3): DGGITQSPKYLFRKEGQNVTLSCEQNLNHDAMYWYRQDPGQGLRLIYYSQIVNDFQKGDIAEGYSVSREKKESFPLTVTSAQKNPTAFYLCASSIIPGKGNTDTQYFGPGTRLTVL.

This sequence joins TRBV27 and TRBJ2-2, with TRBD2 as a possible D gene (6 bases). The germline V gene has CDR1 MNHEY and CDR2 SMNVEV (reference sequence). Trimming left V 3 bases short and J 7 bases short, with 12 bases between. The CDR3 is 14 amino acids. The CDR3 is CASSFAGYVGELFF. The CDR3 coding sequence is TGTGCCAGCAGTTTTGCGGGGTATGTCGGGGAGCTGTTTTTT.

The chain employs TRBV5-1 and TRBJ2-5; maybe TRBD1 (6 bases). The ends were cut back, 0 bases at V and 4 bases at J, with 10 bases in the middle. The germline CDR1 and CDR2 sequences are SGHRS and YFSETQ. CDR3 length: 14 amino acids. CDR3 sequence: CASSLGTVGETQYF. The CDR3 region has the DNA TGCGCCAGCAGCTTGGGGACAGTTGGAGAGACCCAGTACTTC.

The chain recombines TRBV5-5 with TRBJ2-1; 14 nucleotides line up with TRBD2. The CDR3 consists of 16 residues. Germline V gene sequence: CDR1 SGHKS, CDR2 YYEKEE (reference sequence). Germline trimming cut 4 bases from V and 10 bases from J; bases unmatched to any gene: 10. The CDR3: CASSPGTSGGLMEQFF. In nucleotides, the CDR3 is TGTGCCAGCAGCCCCGGGACTAGCGGGGGCCTCATGGAGCAGTTCTTC.

The rearrangement joins TRBV15 to TRBJ1-3; 10 nucleotides line up with TRBD1. The germline V gene encodes CDR1 LNHNV and CDR2 YYDKDF (reference sequence). There are 16 residues in the CDR3. The trim removed 1 base at V and 4 bases at J, leaving 4 bases unmatched. CDR3 coding DNA: TGTGCCACCAGCAGAGGGGACAGGGGCTCGGGAAACACCATATATTTT. Protein: CATSRGDRGSGNTIYF.

The chain couples TRBV7-9 to TRBJ2-3; TRBD1 matches 9 bases. Germline V gives CDR1 SEHNR, CDR2 FQNEAQ (reference sequence). The V segment lost 3 bases and the J segment 5 bases; nucleotides outside the gene matches: 3. The CDR3 covers 14 residues. The CDR3, as DNA: TGTGCCAGCAGCTTCGGACAGGGGATAGATACGCAGTATTTT. Amino acids: CASSFGQGIDTQYF.

This chain joins TRBV7-6 and TRBJ2-7; 7 nucleotides line up with TRBD2. CDR1 is SGHVS and CDR2 is FNYEAQ in the germline V gene. The CDR3 spans 13 residues. The junction had 6 bases not matched to a gene; V was cut back by 5 bases and J by 5 bases. CDR3 coding DNA: TGTGCCAGCAGCCCGTTACTAGCGAACGAGCAGTACTTC. Translating gives CASSPLLANEQYF.

This chain joins TRBV30 and TRBJ1-3, with a possible D match to TRBD1 (5 bases). CDR3 size: 14 residues. Trimming shortened V by 2 bases and J by 5 bases, and 13 bases separated the two germline ends. Germline CDR1 reads GTSNPN; CDR2 reads SVGIG (reference sequence). DNA of the CDR3: TGTGCCTGGAGTAAAGCCTGGGGCCGAAACACCATATATTTT. Encoded protein: CAWSKAWGRNTIYF. The full variable domain, rest sourced from reference TRBV30 and TRBJ1-3, is SQTIHQWPATLVQPVGSPLSLECTVEGTSNPNLYWYRQAAGRGLQLLFYSVGIGQISSEVPQNLSASRPQDRQFILSSKKLLLSDSGFYLCAWSKAWGRNTIYFGEGSWLTVV.

This clone turned up a few times. V usage is TRBV25-1 and J usage is TRBJ2-7; unclear D gene. Trimming cost V 1 base and J 5 bases, with 15 bases left between them. The CDR3 has 15 residues. The germline V gene has CDR1 MGHDK and CDR2 SYGVNS. The CDR3, as DNA: TGTGCCAGCAGTGAATCTGGGCAGGCCCGGAACGAGCAGTACTTC. It codes for CASSESGQARNEQYF.

The chain has TRBV5-1 and TRBJ2-1, with 12 nucleotides matching TRBD2. The junction had 8 bases not matched to a gene; V was cut back by 1 base and J by 6 bases. Germline V lookup: CDR1 SGHRS, CDR2 YFSETQ. This CDR3 comprises 17 residues. Here the CDR3 DNA reads TGCGCCAGCAGCTTGAGGCTAGCGGGAGGGCAAGGCAATGAGCAGTTCTTC. This sequence encodes CASSLRLAGGQGNEQFF. The full variable domain, its missing parts supplied by reference TRBV5-1 and TRBJ2-1, is KAGVTQTPRYLIKTRGQQVTLSCSPISGHRSVSWYQQTPGQGLQFLFEYFSETQRNKGNFPGRFSGRQFSNSRSEMNVSTLELGDSALYLCASSLRLAGGQGNEQFFGPGTRLTVL.

The V and J genes are TRBV29-1 and TRBJ2-1; no clear D. Trimming left V 1 base short and J 2 bases short, with 6 bases between. The CDR3 loop spans 13 amino acids. Germline values: CDR1 SQVTM, CDR2 ANQGSEA. Here the CDR3 DNA reads TGCAGCGTTGAAGGGCCCCCCTACAATGAGCAGTTCTTC. Translating gives CSVEGPPYNEQFF.

The chain carries TRBV5-6 and TRBJ2-1; 10 nucleotides line up with TRBD2. The CDR3 length is 15 residues. Germline trimming cut 2 bases from V and 4 bases from J; bases unmatched to any gene: 3. Germline V CDR1 and CDR2: SGHDT, YYEEEE. The CDR3 DNA is TGTGCCAGCAGCTTCGGACTAGCGGAATACAATGAGCAGTTCTTC. It translates to CASSFGLAEYNEQFF.

The rearrangement joins TRBV7-9 to TRBJ2-7; TRBD2 matches at 9 bases. Germline CDR1 SEHNR, CDR2 FQNEAQ (reference sequence). With V trimmed by 1 base and J by 4 bases, 5 bases remained unmatched. CDR3 size: 15 residues. The CDR3 DNA follows: TGTGCCAGCAGCTTAGTTTTAGCGGGAGCTTACGAGCAGTACTTC. Translating gives CASSLVLAGAYEQYF.

The chain employs TRBV5-1 and TRBJ1-1; D call uncertain. V was trimmed by 1 base and J by 5 bases, leaving 15 bases between them. CDR3 length: 15 residues. Germline CDR1 reads SGHRS; CDR2 reads YFSETQ. CDR3 region: CASSLYSRTGTEAFF. The CDR3 DNA reads TGCGCCAGCAGCTTGTACAGCCGAACGGGGACTGAAGCTTTCTTT.

V usage is TRBV11-2 and J usage is TRBJ2-1; 8 bases map to TRBD2. From germline, CDR1 is SGHAT and CDR2 FQNNGV. The J segment lost 3 bases and the V segment lost 3 bases, leaving 4 bases of the junction unmatched. The CDR3 is 15 residues long. CDR3 sequence (DNA): TGTGCCAGCAGCTTTGGACTAGCCAACTACAATGAGCAGTTCTTC. Amino acid sequence: CASSFGLANYNEQFF.